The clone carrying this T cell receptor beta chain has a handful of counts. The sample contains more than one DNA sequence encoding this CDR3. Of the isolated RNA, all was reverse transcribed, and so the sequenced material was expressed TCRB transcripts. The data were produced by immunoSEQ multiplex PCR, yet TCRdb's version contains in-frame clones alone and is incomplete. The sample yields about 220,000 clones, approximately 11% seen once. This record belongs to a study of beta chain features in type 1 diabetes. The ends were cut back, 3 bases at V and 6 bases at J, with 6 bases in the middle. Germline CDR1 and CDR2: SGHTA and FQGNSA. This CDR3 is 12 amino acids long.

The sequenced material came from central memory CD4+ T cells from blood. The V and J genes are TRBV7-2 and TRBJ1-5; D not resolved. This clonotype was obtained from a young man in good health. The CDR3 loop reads CASSFGGQPQHF. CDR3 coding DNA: TGTGCCAGCAGCTTCGGTGGTCAGCCCCAGCATTTT.